The clone carrying this T cell receptor (beta chain) came up a few times. These data are taken from a study of blood T cell repertoires in COVID-19. Study at large: The United States, Italy and Spain provided the acute and convalescent COVID-19 samples. Nucleic acid was either cDNA or gDNA, and it came from T cells, B-cell-depleted T cells, or PBMCs.

Per germline, CDR1 MNHEY and CDR2 SMNVEV (reference sequence). Trimming cost V 1 base and J 7 bases, with 11 bases left between them. The CDR3 is 15 residues long. The method was immunoSEQ multiplex PCR; TCRdb's version includes in-frame clones alone and lacks a portion of them. Of about 230,000 clones in the sample, 85% to 90% were seen once. The receptor was isolated from a man aged 45 to 65 with COVID-19, enrolled during active disease. What was sequenced was peripheral blood. The chain recombines TRBV27 with TRBJ1-6, with D perhaps TRBD1 (5 bases). CDR3 in DNA: TGTGCCAGCAGTTTATGGCCAGGGCGGAATTCACCCCTCCACTTT. Translation: CASSLWPGRNSPLHF.